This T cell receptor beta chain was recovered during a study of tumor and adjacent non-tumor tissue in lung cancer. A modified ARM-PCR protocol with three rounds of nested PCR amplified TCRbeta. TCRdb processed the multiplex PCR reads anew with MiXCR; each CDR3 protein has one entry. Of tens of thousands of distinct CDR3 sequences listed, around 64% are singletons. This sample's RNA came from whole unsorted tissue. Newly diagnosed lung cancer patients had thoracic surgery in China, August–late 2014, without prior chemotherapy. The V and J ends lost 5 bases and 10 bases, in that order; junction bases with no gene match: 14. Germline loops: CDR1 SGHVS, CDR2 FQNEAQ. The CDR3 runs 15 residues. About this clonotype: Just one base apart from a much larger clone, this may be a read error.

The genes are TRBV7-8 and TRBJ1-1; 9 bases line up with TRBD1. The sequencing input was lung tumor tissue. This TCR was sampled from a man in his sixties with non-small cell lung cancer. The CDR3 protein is CASSLTSGTGWGAFF. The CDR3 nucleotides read TGTGCCAGCAGCCTCACTTCCGGGACAGGGTGGGGAGCTTTCTTT.